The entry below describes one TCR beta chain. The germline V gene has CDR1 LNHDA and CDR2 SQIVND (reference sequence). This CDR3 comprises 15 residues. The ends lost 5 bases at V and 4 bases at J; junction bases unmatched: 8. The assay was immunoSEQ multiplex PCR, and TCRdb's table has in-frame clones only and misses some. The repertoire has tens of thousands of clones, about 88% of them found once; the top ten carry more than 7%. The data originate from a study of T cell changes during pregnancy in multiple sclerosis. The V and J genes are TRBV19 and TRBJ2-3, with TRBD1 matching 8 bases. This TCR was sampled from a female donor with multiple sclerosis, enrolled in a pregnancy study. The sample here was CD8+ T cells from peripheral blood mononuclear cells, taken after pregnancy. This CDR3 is CASSLRQGWADTQYF. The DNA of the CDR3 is TGTGCCAGTAGTCTTAGACAGGGGTGGGCAGATACGCAGTATTTT. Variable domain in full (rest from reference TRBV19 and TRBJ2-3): DGGITQSPKYLFRKEGQNVTLSCEQNLNHDAMYWYRQDPGQGLRLIYYSQIVNDFQKGDIAEGYSVSREKKESFPLTVTSAQKNPTAFYLCASSLRQGWADTQYFGPGTRLTVL.